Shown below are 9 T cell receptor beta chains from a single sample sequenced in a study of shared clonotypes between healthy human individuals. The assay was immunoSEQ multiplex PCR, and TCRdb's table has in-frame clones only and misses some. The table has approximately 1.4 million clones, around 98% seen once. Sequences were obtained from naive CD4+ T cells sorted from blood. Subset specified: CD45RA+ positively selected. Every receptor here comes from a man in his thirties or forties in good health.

CDR3 in DNA: TGTGCCAGCAGCTCGGGATACCAAGAGACCCAGTACTTC. Its translation is CASSSGYQETQYF. This sequence joins TRBV5-5 and TRBJ2-5; the D gene is possibly TRBD2 (5 bases). The CDR3 consists of 13 residues. Germline values: CDR1 SGHKS, CDR2 YYEKEE (reference sequence). The V gene lost 3 bases and the J gene lost 0 bases, with 6 bases spanning the gap.

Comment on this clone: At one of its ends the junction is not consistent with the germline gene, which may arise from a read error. CDR3 amino acids: CTWSVLHFEQYF. The CDR3 region has the DNA TGTACCTGGAGTGTACTACACTTCGAGCAGTACTTC. The chain is built from TRBV30 and TRBJ2-7; D gene unclear. The CDR3 is 12 residues long. Germline V gene data show CDR1 as GTSNPN and CDR2 as SVGIG (reference sequence).

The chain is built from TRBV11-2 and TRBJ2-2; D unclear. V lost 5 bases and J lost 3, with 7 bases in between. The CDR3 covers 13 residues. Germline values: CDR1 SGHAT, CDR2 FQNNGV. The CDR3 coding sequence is TGTGCCAGCAGCCGAGATTACACCGGGGAGCTGTTTTTT. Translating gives CASSRDYTGELFF.

CDR3 region: CASSTGLHYGYTF. The DNA for the CDR3 is TGTGCCAGCAGCACCGGTCTTCACTATGGCTACACCTTC. The V call is TRBV7-2, the J call TRBJ1-2; D not resolved. V lost 5 bases and J lost 3, with 10 bases in between. CDR3 length equals 13 residues. CDR1 is SGHTA, CDR2 FQGNSA, per germline.

CDR3 sequence: CASSWGQETYGYTF. CDR3 DNA: TGTGCCAGCAGTTGGGGACAGGAGACCTATGGCTACACCTTC. The V gene is TRBV28, the J gene TRBJ1-2; 8 nucleotides match TRBD1. V shed 4 bases, J shed 4 bases, and the junction held 5 bases outside the gene matches. The CDR3 length is 14 residues. Germline CDR1 is MDHEN and CDR2 is SYDVKM.

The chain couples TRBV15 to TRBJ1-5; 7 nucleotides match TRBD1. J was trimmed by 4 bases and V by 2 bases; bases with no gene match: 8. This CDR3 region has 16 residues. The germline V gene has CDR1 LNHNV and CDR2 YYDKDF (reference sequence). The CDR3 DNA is TGTGCCACCAGCAGACCCCAGACAGGGCCAAATCAGCCCCAGCATTTT. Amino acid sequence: CATSRPQTGPNQPQHF.

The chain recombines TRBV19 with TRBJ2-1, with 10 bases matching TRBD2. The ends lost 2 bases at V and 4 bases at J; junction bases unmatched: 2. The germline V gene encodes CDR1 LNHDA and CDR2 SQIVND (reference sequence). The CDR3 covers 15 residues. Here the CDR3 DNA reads TGTGCCAGTAGTATAAGCGGGAGGGAGTACAATGAGCAGTTCTTC. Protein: CASSISGREYNEQFF.

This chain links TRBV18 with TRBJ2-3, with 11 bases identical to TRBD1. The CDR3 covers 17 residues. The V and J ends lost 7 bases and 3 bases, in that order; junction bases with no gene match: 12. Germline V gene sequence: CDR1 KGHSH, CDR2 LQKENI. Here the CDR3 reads CASLILPGTGGTDTQYF. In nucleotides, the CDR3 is TGTGCCAGCTTAATCCTACCCGGGACAGGGGGAACAGATACGCAGTATTTT.

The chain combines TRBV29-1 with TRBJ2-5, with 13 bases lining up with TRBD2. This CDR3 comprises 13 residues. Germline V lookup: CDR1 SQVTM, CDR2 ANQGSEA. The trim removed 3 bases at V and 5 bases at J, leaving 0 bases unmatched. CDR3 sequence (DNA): TGCAGCGTTGAGGGACTAGCGGGGGAGACCCAGTACTTC. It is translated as CSVEGLAGETQYF.